This TCR beta chain was recovered during a study of early T cells in non-severe SARS-CoV-2 infection. General study results and limits: VDJdb matching skewed toward anti-spike CD8 responses, missing private and CD4 specificities.

TCRdb reprocessed the 5' RACE reads with MiXCR, giving one entry per CDR3 protein. The sample contains about 64,000 distinct CDR3 sequences, almost 9% of which appear only once. This clonotype was counted many times. As yet, its antigen is unknown. This receptor was obtained from an adult who was a healthcare worker with PCR-confirmed SARS-CoV-2 infection or an uninfected control (not recorded which). The source material was whole blood, sampled at baseline.

This CDR3 is CASSLPGGETQYF. The CDR3 DNA reads TGTGCCAGCAGCTTACCCGGAGGGGAGACCCAGTACTTC. The gene calls are TRBV7-8 and TRBJ2-5; weak D call: TRBD2 (6 bases). Trimming took 2 bases from V and 5 from J, leaving 9 bases between them. The V gene's germline CDR1 is SGHVS and CDR2 FQNEAQ. This CDR3 contains 13 residues.